This is a list of T cell receptor beta chains from one sample in a study of blood T cells in healthy people across ages. TCRdb passed the 5' RACE reads through MiXCR, listing each CDR3 protein once. This sample has 850,000 to 1,000,000 distinct CDR3 sequences; roughly half occur once, and the top ten carry roughly 23%. Sequencing was done on a sample of blood. These receptors originate from a woman aged 60 to 75 in good health. CDR3s include the opening cysteine and the closing phenylalanine or tryptophan. D genes are given only for firm matches. Not every row has a clone size; where given, it reads once, few, many or a size class.

j_call	v_call	d_call	clone_size	cdr3_aa	cdr3_nt
TRBJ2-7	TRBV7-2	.	.	CASSLDGRGEQYF	TGTGCCAGCAGCTTAGACGGGCGGGGCGAGCAGTACTTC
TRBJ2-6	TRBV6-2/TRBV6-3	.	.	CASRLGQYGAGANVLTF	TGTGCCAGCAGACTCGGACAGTATGGGGCTGGGGCCAACGTCCTGACTTTC
TRBJ1-2	TRBV12-3/TRBV12-4	.	.	CASSLGGKYGYTF	TGTGCCAGCAGTTTAGGAGGGAAATATGGCTACACCTTC
TRBJ2-1	TRBV7-9	.	.	CASSPSRRNEQFF	TGTGCCAGCAGCCCAAGCCGCCGGAATGAGCAGTTCTTC
TRBJ2-7	TRBV20-1	.	.	CSAARQANYEQYF	TGCAGTGCCGCTCGACAGGCCAACTACGAGCAGTACTTC
TRBJ2-1	TRBV11-1	.	.	CACSLEALTYNEQFF	TGTGCCTGCAGCTTAGAGGCCCTGACTTACAATGAGCAGTTCTTC
TRBJ2-7	TRBV27	.	.	CASSVTGRTYEQYF	TGTGCCAGCTCCGTTACAGGGCGCACCTACGAGCAGTACTTC
TRBJ2-5	TRBV20-1	TRBD2	.	CSASVAGEGETQYF	TGCAGTGCTAGTGTGGCGGGAGAGGGAGAGACCCAGTACTTC
TRBJ2-7	TRBV10-2	.	few	CASLTDYTYEQYF	TGCGCCAGCTTGACAGACTATACCTACGAGCAGTACTTC
TRBJ1-1	TRBV6-5	.	.	CASNAQGSTEAFF	TGTGCCAGCAACGCCCAGGGGTCCACTGAAGCTTTCTTT
TRBJ2-7	TRBV7-2	.	.	CASSLIGTGAYEQYF	TGTGCCAGCAGCTTAATTGGTACAGGAGCCTACGAGCAGTACTTC
TRBJ1-5	TRBV28	.	.	CASKQPNQPQHF	TGTGCCAGCAAACAGCCCAATCAGCCCCAGCATTTT
TRBJ1-5	TRBV4-3	.	.	CASSQGRRGQPQHF	TGCGCCAGCAGCCAAGGAAGGAGGGGCCAGCCCCAGCATTTT
TRBJ1-2	TRBV11-2	.	.	CASSSTVNYGYTF	TGTGCCAGCAGCTCGACAGTCAACTATGGCTACACCTTC
TRBJ2-5	TRBV6-2/TRBV6-3	.	.	CASSSLWPLQETQYF	TGTGCCAGCAGTTCTCTCTGGCCCCTACAAGAGACCCAGTACTTC
TRBJ2-1	TRBV28	TRBD2	.	CASSLGRGEYNEQFF	TGTGCCAGCAGTTTAGGGCGGGGGGAGTACAATGAGCAGTTCTTC
TRBJ2-7	TRBV27	.	.	CASSLSRVMEAQYF	TGTGCCAGCAGTTTATCGCGGGTTATGGAGGCCCAGTACTTC
TRBJ2-7	TRBV20-1	.	few	CSARDQEQSHEQYF	TGCAGTGCTAGAGATCAGGAACAGAGCCACGAGCAGTACTTC
TRBJ2-1	TRBV24-1	.	few	CATSEGRGTYNEQFF	TGTGCCACCAGTGAAGGAAGGGGGACCTACAATGAGCAGTTCTTC
TRBJ1-4	TRBV4-1	.	.	CASSQGEGSREKLFF	TGCGCCAGCAGCCAAGGCGAAGGGAGTCGAGAAAAACTGTTTTTT
TRBJ2-3	TRBV6-2/TRBV6-3	TRBD2	many	CASTPRLAADTQYF	TGTGCCAGCACCCCCAGACTAGCGGCAGATACGCAGTATTTT
TRBJ2-7	TRBV10-2	.	.	CASSESGRNYEQYF	TGCGCCAGCAGTGAGTCAGGGAGGAACTACGAGCAGTACTTC
TRBJ2-3	TRBV12-3/TRBV12-4	TRBD2	.	CASRMSGSIGPDTQYF	TGTGCCAGCAGAATGAGCGGGAGTATCGGTCCAGATACGCAGTATTTT
TRBJ2-7	TRBV6-5	TRBD2	few	CASSDGTSGRTQYF	TGTGCCAGCAGTGATGGGACTAGCGGGAGAACCCAGTACTTC
TRBJ2-4	TRBV13	TRBD2	.	CASSRTLTSGSENIQYF	TGTGCCAGCAGCCGGACTTTGACTAGCGGGTCCGAAAACATTCAGTACTTC
TRBJ2-7	TRBV4-2	.	few	CASSQDRDNFREQYF	TGTGCCAGCAGCCAAGATCGGGACAATTTTCGGGAGCAGTACTTC